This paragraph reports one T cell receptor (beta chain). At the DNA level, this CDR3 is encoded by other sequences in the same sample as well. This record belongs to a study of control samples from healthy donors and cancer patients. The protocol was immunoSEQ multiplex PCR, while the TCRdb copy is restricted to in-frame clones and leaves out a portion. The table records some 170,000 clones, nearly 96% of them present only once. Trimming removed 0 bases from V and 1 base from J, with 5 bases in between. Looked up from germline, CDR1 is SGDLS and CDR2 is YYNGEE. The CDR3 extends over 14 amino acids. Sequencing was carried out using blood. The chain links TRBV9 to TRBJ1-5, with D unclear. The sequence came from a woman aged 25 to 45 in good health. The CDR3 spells CASSVGPSNQPQHF. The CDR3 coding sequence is TGTGCCAGCAGCGTAGGTCCGAGCAATCAGCCCCAGCATTTT.